Described below is a single TCR beta chain sequence and its context. These data belong to a study of shared clonotypes between healthy human individuals. Germline V gives CDR1 SEHNR, CDR2 FQNEAQ (reference sequence). The V end was cut by 1 base, the J end by 5 bases, with 9 bases between. This CDR3 is built from 14 residues. Assay used: immunoSEQ multiplex PCR; TCRdb lists only in-frame clones, some missing. The data hold about 460,000 clones, with roughly four fifths observed a single time. The TCR sequence derives from a woman aged 40 to 55 in good health. Some clones in this sample may be carry-over from other donors' samples. Sequenced input: PBMCs. This chain links TRBV7-9 with TRBJ1-5; possibly TRBD1 for D (5 bases). In DNA, the CDR3 is TGTGCCAGCAGCTTAGATGGGGGACATCAGCCCCAGCATTTT. It specifies CASSLDGGHQPQHF.